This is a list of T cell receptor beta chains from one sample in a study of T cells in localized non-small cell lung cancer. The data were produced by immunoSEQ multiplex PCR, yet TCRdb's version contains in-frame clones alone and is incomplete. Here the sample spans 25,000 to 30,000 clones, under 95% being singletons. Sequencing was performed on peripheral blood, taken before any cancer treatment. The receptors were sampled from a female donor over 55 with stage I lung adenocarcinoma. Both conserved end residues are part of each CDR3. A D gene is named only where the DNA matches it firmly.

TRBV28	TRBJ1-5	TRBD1	TGTGCCACCGGGACAGTGGGGCAGCCCCAGCATTTT	CATGTVGQPQHF
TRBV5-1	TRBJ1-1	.	TGCGCCAGCAGCTTGGGTGGGTCGAAAGCTTTCTTT	CASSLGGSKAFF
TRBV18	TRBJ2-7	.	TGTGCCAGCTCACTATTCGATCACAGCTACGAGCAGTACTTC	CASSLFDHSYEQYF
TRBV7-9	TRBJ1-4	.	TGTGCCAGCAGCTCCCGGGCGTCAGGGTCTAATGAAAAACTGTTTTTT	CASSSRASGSNEKLFF
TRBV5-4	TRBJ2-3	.	TGTGCCAGCAGTTCGGCAGGGGGCACAGATACGCAGTATTTT	CASSSAGGTDTQYF
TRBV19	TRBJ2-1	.	TGTGCCAGTAGTATAAGTAACAGCCTTCTCAATGAGCAGTTCTTC	CASSISNSLLNEQFF
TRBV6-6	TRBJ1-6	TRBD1	TGTGCCAGCAGTCCGACAGGGAATTCACCCCTCCACTTT	CASSPTGNSPLHF
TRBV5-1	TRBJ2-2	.	TGCGCCAGCAGGAGGCAGGGGAACACCGGGGAGCTGTTTTTT	CASRRQGNTGELFF
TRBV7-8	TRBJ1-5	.	TGTGCCAGCAGCTTAGCGTACTGGGCGATTGGCAATCAGCCCCAGCATTTT	CASSLAYWAIGNQPQHF
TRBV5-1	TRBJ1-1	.	TGCGCCAGCAGTTTCTCGCAGGGAAGCACTGAAGCTTTCTTT	CASSFSQGSTEAFF
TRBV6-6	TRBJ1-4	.	TGTGCCAGCAGTTACGGCTCCCAGGGAGATGAAAAACTGTTTTTT	CASSYGSQGDEKLFF
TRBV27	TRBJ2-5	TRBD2	TGTGCCAGCAGTTTCGAGCGGGGCTCAGAGACCCAGTACTTC	CASSFERGSETQYF
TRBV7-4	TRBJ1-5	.	TGTGCCAGCAGCTGGGAGGGCAATCAGCCCCAGCATTTT	CASSWEGNQPQHF
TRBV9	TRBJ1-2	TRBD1	TGTGCCAGCAGCGGACGACAGGGTAGGAACTATGGCTACACCTTC	CASSGRQGRNYGYTF
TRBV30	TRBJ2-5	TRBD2	TGTGCCTGGAGAGGCGGGGGAGAGACCCAGTACTTC	CAWRGGGETQYF
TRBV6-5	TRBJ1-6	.	TGTGCCAGCAGTTACTCTTTGAATTGGACACCCCTCCACTTT	CASSYSLNWTPLHF
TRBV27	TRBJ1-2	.	TGTGCCAGCAGTTTATCCGACAGGTTAAATGGCTACACCTTC	CASSLSDRLNGYTF